This T cell receptor beta chain came from a study of blood T cell repertoires in COVID-19. The overall study: Sites in the United States, Italy and Spain provided acute and convalescent COVID-19 samples.

CDR3 length: 13 amino acids. The V and J ends lost 11 bases and 6 bases, in that order; junction bases with no gene match: 9. The germline gives CDR1 SNHLY, CDR2 FYNNEI. Enrollees, about 18 to 95 years old, lived in 20 to 25 US areas. Two consecutive negative NP/OP PCR tests, clearance, or resolved symptoms defined Cohort 3 recovery. Authors' data handling: How many nucleated cells were present was estimated from reference gene primer amplification. Repertoires were generated with immunoSEQ multiplex PCR, while TCRdb's copy carries only in-frame clones and drops some. The V and J calls and clone size are taken from that table; D and trimming were inferred from the DNA. Of 150,000 to 200,000 clones listed, over 75% are singletons.

This chain uses TRBV2 with TRBJ1-5; 8 bases are shared with TRBD1. The sample consisted of PBMCs or T cells enriched from blood (not recorded which). The receptor comes from a middle-aged man who had recovered from COVID-19. In DNA, the CDR3 is TGTGCCTCGGACAGGGAGGTGAGTCAGCCCCAGCATTTT. Its protein product is CASDREVSQPQHF.